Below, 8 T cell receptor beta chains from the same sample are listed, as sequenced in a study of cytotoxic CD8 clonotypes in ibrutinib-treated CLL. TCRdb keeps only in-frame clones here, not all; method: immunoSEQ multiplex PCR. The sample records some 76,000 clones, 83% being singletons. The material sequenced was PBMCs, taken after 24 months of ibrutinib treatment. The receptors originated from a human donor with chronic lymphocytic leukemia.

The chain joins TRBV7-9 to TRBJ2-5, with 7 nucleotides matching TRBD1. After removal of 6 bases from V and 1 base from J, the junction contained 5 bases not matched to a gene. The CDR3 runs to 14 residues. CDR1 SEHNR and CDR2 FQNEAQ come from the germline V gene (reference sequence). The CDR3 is CASRLGQPQETQYF. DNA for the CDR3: TGTGCCAGCAGATTGGGACAGCCCCAAGAGACCCAGTACTTC.

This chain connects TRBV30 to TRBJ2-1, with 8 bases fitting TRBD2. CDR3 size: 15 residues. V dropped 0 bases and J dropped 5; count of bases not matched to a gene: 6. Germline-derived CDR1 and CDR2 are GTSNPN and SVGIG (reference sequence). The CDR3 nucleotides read TGTGCCTGGAGTGTACTGCGGGAGGCCCACAATGAGCAGTTCTTC. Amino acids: CAWSVLREAHNEQFF.

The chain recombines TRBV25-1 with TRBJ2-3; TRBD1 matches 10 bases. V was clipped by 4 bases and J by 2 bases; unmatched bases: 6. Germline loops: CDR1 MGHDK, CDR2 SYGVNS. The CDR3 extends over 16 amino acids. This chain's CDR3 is CASSVSGQGYTDTQYF. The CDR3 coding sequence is TGTGCCAGCAGTGTATCGGGACAGGGGTACACAGATACGCAGTATTTT. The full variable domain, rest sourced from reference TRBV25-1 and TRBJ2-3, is EADIYQTPRYLVIGTGKKITLECSQTMGHDKMYWYQQDPGMELHLIHYSYGVNSTEKGDLSSESTVSRIRTEHFPLTLESARPSHTSQYLCASSVSGQGYTDTQYFGPGTRLTVL.

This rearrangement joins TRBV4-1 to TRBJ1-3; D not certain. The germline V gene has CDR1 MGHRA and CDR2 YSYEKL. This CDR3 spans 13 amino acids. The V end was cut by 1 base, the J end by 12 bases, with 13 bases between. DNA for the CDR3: TGCGCCAGCAGCCAAGTTATTGCAGCCGGCATATATTTT. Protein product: CASSQVIAAGIYF.

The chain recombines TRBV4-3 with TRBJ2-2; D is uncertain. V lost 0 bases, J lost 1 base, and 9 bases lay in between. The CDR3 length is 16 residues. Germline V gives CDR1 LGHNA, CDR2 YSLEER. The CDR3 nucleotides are TGCGCCAGCAGCCAAGAAGGAGTATTGAACACCGGGGAGCTGTTTTTT. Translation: CASSQEGVLNTGELFF.

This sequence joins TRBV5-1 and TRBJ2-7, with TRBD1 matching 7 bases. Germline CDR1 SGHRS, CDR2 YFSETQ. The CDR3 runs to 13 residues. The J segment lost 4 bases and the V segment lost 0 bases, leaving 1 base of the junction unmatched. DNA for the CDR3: TGCGCCAGCAGCTTGGACAGGGGTTACGAGCAGTACTTC. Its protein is CASSLDRGYEQYF.

CDR3: CASSPLAGGPGNEQFF. CDR3 nucleotides: TGTGCCAGCTCACCTTTAGCGGGAGGGCCGGGCAATGAGCAGTTCTTC. The J gene is TRBJ2-1, the V gene TRBV18; 11 positions match TRBD2. Germline V gives CDR1 KGHSH, CDR2 LQKENI. Losses at the gene ends were 3 bases for V and 6 bases for J; bases not matched to a gene: 7. CDR3 length equals 16 residues.

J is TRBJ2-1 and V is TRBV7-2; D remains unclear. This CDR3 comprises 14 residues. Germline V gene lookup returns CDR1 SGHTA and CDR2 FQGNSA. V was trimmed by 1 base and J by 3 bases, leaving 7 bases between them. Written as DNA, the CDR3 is TGTGCCAGCAGCTTAGAGGCTATCTACAATGAGCAGTTCTTC. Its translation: CASSLEAIYNEQFF.